These 8 T cell receptor beta chains came from one sample sequenced in a study of T cells in Graves' hyperthyroidism and ophthalmopathy. TCR beta CDR3 region amplification was performed from RNA transcripts. Primed by the HTBI set, a first-round RT-PCR was run on the TCR CDR3. TCRdb used MiXCR to reprocess the multiplex PCR reads, holding one entry per CDR3 protein. The table includes fewer than 600,000 distinct CDR3 sequences, about an eighth detected once. Specimen: blood. Receptors originate from a woman in her late teens or twenties with Graves' hyperthyroidism.

In its sample, this clonotype was seen many times. This chain joins TRBV18 and TRBJ1-1; D is undetermined. The CDR3 is made up of 12 amino acids. The V gene's germline CDR1 is KGHSH and CDR2 LQKENI. V was cut by 6 bases and J by 6 bases, with 11 bases left in between. As DNA, the CDR3 is TGTGCCAGCTCGCTACAAGTCGCTGAAGCTTTCTTT. This gives the protein CASSLQVAEAFF.

There are many counts of this clonotype. This sequence joins TRBV6-1 and TRBJ1-2; 7 bases agree with TRBD1. After removal of 6 bases from V and 4 bases from J, the junction contained 11 bases not matched to a gene. The germline gives CDR1 MNHNS, CDR2 SASEGT. The CDR3 is made up of 15 amino acids. CDR3 nucleotide sequence: TGTGCCAGCAGACGTATACAGGGGCGACCCTATGGCTACACCTTC. It is translated as CASRRIQGRPYGYTF.

This clonotype was seen at least ten times. The genes are TRBV20-1 and TRBJ1-5; D possibly corresponds to TRBD1 (5 bases). The V gene's germline CDR1 is DFQATT and CDR2 SNEGSKA (reference sequence). The CDR3 covers 15 residues. V was cut by 1 base and J by 6 bases, with 16 bases left in between. CDR3 protein: CSARVVGQGSQPQHF. The DNA of the CDR3 is TGCAGTGCTAGAGTCGTAGGACAAGGAAGTCAGCCCCAGCATTTT.

The chain recombines TRBV7-8 with TRBJ2-6; D gene uncertain. Germline CDR1 reads SGHVS; CDR2 reads FQNEAQ. Trimming pared 6 bases from V and 5 bases from J, leaving 14 bases between. The length of the CDR3 is 15 residues. This CDR3 reads CASRGTGWRANVLTF. CDR3 nucleotide sequence: TGTGCCAGCAGGGGTACCGGGTGGCGGGCCAACGTCCTGACTTTC.

This clonotype has at least ten counts. V gene TRBV6-1 combines with J gene TRBJ1-5, with D possibly TRBD1 on 6 matching bases. The germline gives CDR1 MNHNS, CDR2 SASEGT. V shed 5 bases and J shed 7 bases, with 12 bases lying between them. The CDR3 runs to 13 residues. CDR3 loop: CASSNRENQPQHF. DNA of the CDR3: TGTGCCAGCAGTAACAGGGAGAACCAGCCCCAGCATTTT.

The chain has TRBV14 and TRBJ2-1, with unresolved D. Looked up from germline, CDR1 is SGHDN and CDR2 is FVKESK. The ends were cut back, 4 bases at V and 12 bases at J, with 16 bases in the middle. The CDR3 covers 13 residues. The CDR3 DNA reads as TGTGCCAGCAGCCCTGTCACAAGGGTAGGGCAGTTCTTC. Its protein is CASSPVTRVGQFF. The full variable domain, in which reference TRBV14 and TRBJ2-1 provide the parts outside the CDR3, is EAGVTQFPSHSVIEKGQTVTLRCDPISGHDNLYWYRRVMGKEIKFLLHFVKESKQDESGMPNNRFLAERTGGTYSTLKVQPAELEDSGVYFCASSPVTRVGQFFGPGTRLTVL.

Of note for this clonotype: A much larger clone sits a single nucleotide away, making a read error possible. The chain employs TRBV6-1 and TRBJ2-5; possible D gene TRBD1, 6 bases. CDR1 and CDR2 (germline): MNHNS, SASEGT. This CDR3 region has 15 residues. CDR3 protein: CDSSVDLDRQETQYF. The DNA for the CDR3 is TGTGACAGCAGTGTTGACTTGGACAGACAAGAGACCCAGTACTTC.

At least ten counts were recorded for this clonotype. The chain's CDR3 is CASMWASDYNEQFF. The CDR3 DNA reads TGTGCCAGTATGTGGGCTAGCGATTACAATGAGCAGTTCTTC. The J gene is TRBJ2-1, the V gene TRBV19, with D possibly TRBD2 on 6 matching bases. V was shortened by 7 bases and J by 4 bases, with 14 bases between the two germline ends. This CDR3 is 14 amino acids long. Germline V gene sequence: CDR1 LNHDA, CDR2 SQIVND (reference sequence).